This passage covers 20 T cell receptor beta chains from one sample sequenced in a study of cytomegalovirus exposure and HLA in healthy donors. The method was immunoSEQ multiplex PCR; TCRdb's version includes in-frame clones alone and lacks a portion of them. The sample lists 300,000 to 450,000 clones, 75% to 90% seen once, with 0.83% in the top ten. Sequencing was performed on PBMCs. The receptor source for this set is a young woman in good health and CMV-seronegative.

This chain connects TRBV18 to TRBJ1-3; D remains ambiguous. V shed 3 bases and J shed 0 bases, with 12 bases lying between them. The germline V gene has CDR1 KGHSH and CDR2 LQKENI. The CDR3 runs to 16 residues. CDR3 in DNA: TGTGCCAGCTCACCTCTCACAGAAAGCTCTGGAAACACCATATATTTT. This sequence encodes CASSPLTESSGNTIYF.

The genes are TRBV7-6 and TRBJ2-5; a possible D gene is TRBD1 (5 bases). Germline-derived CDR1 and CDR2 are SGHVS and FNYEAQ. With 1 base removed from V and 1 base from J, the gap between germline ends came to 10 bases. CDR3 length: 15 residues. The CDR3, as DNA: TGTGCCAGCAGCTTAGGACAGTTCTTCCAAGAGACCCAGTACTTC. Its protein product is CASSLGQFFQETQYF.

This clone was detected only a few times. The chain carries TRBV7-9 and TRBJ2-7, with 10 bases aligning to TRBD2. Looked up from germline, CDR1 is SEHNR and CDR2 is FQNEAQ (reference sequence). Trimming took 8 bases from V and 6 from J; bases not matched to a gene: 7. This CDR3 has 13 residues. CDR3 region: CASHPPSGSEQYF. CDR3 DNA sequence: TGTGCCAGCCACCCCCCTAGCGGGAGCGAGCAGTACTTC. The full variable domain, completed using reference TRBV7-9 and TRBJ2-7, is DTGVSQNPRHKITKRGQNVTFRCDPISEHNRLYWYRQTLGQGPEFLTYFQNEAQLEKSRLLSDRFSAERPKGSFSTLEIQRTEQGDSAMYLCASHPPSGSEQYFGPGTRLTVT.

The chain carries TRBV5-1 and TRBJ1-2, with 8 bases that match TRBD1. The CDR3 has 15 residues. V was pared by 4 bases and J by 4 bases, with 9 bases of the junction left unmatched. Germline V lookup: CDR1 SGHRS, CDR2 YFSETQ. CDR3 residues: CASSPSGGVTYGYTF. DNA for the CDR3: TGCGCCAGCAGCCCTTCAGGGGGCGTAACCTATGGCTACACCTTC.

The rearrangement links TRBV5-1 to TRBJ2-5, with D possibly being TRBD2 (5 bases). V was shortened by 4 bases and J by 5 bases, with 15 bases between the two germline ends. Germline CDR1 is SGHRS and CDR2 is YFSETQ. The CDR3 is 14 amino acids. The CDR3 reads CASSPEGYRETQYF. CDR3 nucleotide sequence: TGCGCCAGCAGCCCCGAGGGCTACCGGGAGACCCAGTACTTC.

V usage is TRBV25-1 and J usage is TRBJ2-7, with TRBD1 as a possible D gene (6 bases). This CDR3 is 13 amino acids long. Germline CDR1 reads MGHDK; CDR2 reads SYGVNS. V was clipped by 2 bases and J by 6 bases, with 11 bases between them. The CDR3 sequence is CASSETGSSEQYF. CDR3 nucleotides: TGTGCCAGCAGTGAAACAGGGAGTTCCGAGCAGTACTTC.

The chain joins TRBV5-4 to TRBJ1-6; 9 bases agree with TRBD1. The CDR3 is 15 residues long. The trim removed 5 bases at V and 7 bases at J, leaving 7 bases unmatched. CDR1 SGHNT and CDR2 YYREEE come from the germline V gene (reference sequence). As DNA, the CDR3 is TGTGCCAGCAGACCCGGGACAGGGTACAATTCACCCCTCCACTTT. This gives the protein CASRPGTGYNSPLHF. Supplemented by reference TRBV5-4 and TRBJ1-6, the full variable domain reads ETGVTQSPTHLIKTRGQQVTLRCSSQSGHNTVSWYQQALGQGPQFIFQYYREEENGRGNFPPRFSGLQFPNYSSELNVNALELDDSALYLCASRPGTGYNSPLHFGNGTRLTVT.

In DNA, the CDR3 is TGTGCCAGCACCGACAGGGCCGCTAAGGGAGACGAGCAGTACTTC. This sequence encodes CASTDRAAKGDEQYF. The chain uses TRBV6-5 and TRBJ2-7, with 7 nucleotides matching TRBD1. The CDR3 sequence is 15 residues long. Looked up from germline, CDR1 is MNHEY and CDR2 is SVGAGI. With V trimmed by 7 bases and J by 5 bases, 14 bases remained unmatched.

This clone was seen only a few times. The rearrangement uses TRBV25-1 and TRBJ2-7, with D unclear. The CDR3 length is 11 residues. V lost 2 bases to trimming and J lost 7 bases, with 6 bases between them. Germline assignment: CDR1 MGHDK and CDR2 SYGVNS. The CDR3 DNA follows: TGTGCCAGCAGTGAAACGCAGGAGCAGTACTTC. Amino acids: CASSETQEQYF.

This chain uses TRBV4-1 with TRBJ2-7, with a weak D call TRBD1 (6 bases). V was pared by 1 base and J by 3 bases, with 10 bases between. CDR3 length: 14 residues. Germline V gene sequence: CDR1 MGHRA, CDR2 YSYEKL. CDR3 nucleotides: TGCGCCAGCAGCCAAGTTACAGGGATCTACGAGCAGTACTTC. This sequence encodes CASSQVTGIYEQYF.

This clone occurred a few times. The chain has TRBV27 and TRBJ2-7, with 10 bases lining up with TRBD1. The CDR3 has 13 amino acids. V shed 10 bases, J shed 0 bases, and the junction held 3 bases outside the gene matches. CDR1 MNHEY and CDR2 SMNVEV come from the germline V gene (reference sequence). The CDR3 region is CATGTGASYEQYF. The CDR3 region has the DNA TGTGCCACAGGGACAGGGGCCTCCTACGAGCAGTACTTC.

The chain carries TRBV10-2 and TRBJ1-2, with 8 nucleotides matching TRBD1. Germline assignment: CDR1 WSHSY and CDR2 SAAADI. The J segment lost 8 bases and the V segment lost 6 bases, leaving 5 bases of the junction unmatched. The CDR3 loop spans 12 amino acids. CDR3 in amino acids: CASSGDRSGYTF. For the CDR3, the DNA is TGCGCCAGCAGCGGGGACAGGAGCGGCTACACCTTC.

The chain couples TRBV27 to TRBJ1-2; D remains unclear. In germline, CDR1 is MNHEY, CDR2 SMNVEV (reference sequence). Between the trimmed V and J ends, which lost 10 bases and 6 bases, there was a span of 18 bases. The CDR3 extends over 13 amino acids. CDR3 region: CATSPEGRNGYTF. The DNA of the CDR3 is TGTGCCACCTCGCCGGAGGGTAGGAATGGCTACACCTTC.

This sequence joins TRBV9 and TRBJ2-7; 8 bases align to TRBD2. Germline trimming cut 4 bases from V and 1 base from J; bases unmatched to any gene: 16. CDR1 is SGDLS and CDR2 is YYNGEE in the germline V gene. This CDR3 contains 18 residues. CDR3 region: CASSQGHSSGFKSYEQYF. The CDR3 region has the DNA TGTGCCAGCAGCCAAGGCCATTCTAGCGGGTTCAAGTCCTACGAGCAGTACTTC.

The V call is TRBV5-1, the J call TRBJ1-4, with TRBD1 identical over 7 bases. Trimming removed 3 bases from V and 0 bases from J; junction bases left unmatched: 5. CDR3 length: 16 residues. Germline V gene data show CDR1 as SGHRS and CDR2 as YFSETQ. The CDR3: CASSSTGWATNEKLFF. CDR3 sequence (DNA): TGCGCCAGCAGCTCGACAGGGTGGGCAACTAATGAAAAACTGTTTTTT.

The chain combines TRBV4-1 with TRBJ2-1, with TRBD1 identical over 12 bases. From germline, CDR1 is MGHRA and CDR2 YSYEKL. The CDR3 is 18 residues long. Trimming removed 1 base from V and 4 bases from J; junction bases left unmatched: 8. CDR3 DNA: TGCGCCAGCAGCCAAGGGGACAGGGGGCACCCCCCGTACAATGAGCAGTTCTTC. This sequence encodes CASSQGDRGHPPYNEQFF.

The chain has TRBV15 and TRBJ2-5, with TRBD1 identical over 7 bases. There are 15 residues in the CDR3. With 8 bases clipped from V and 1 base from J, the junction kept 10 bases outside the gene matches. CDR1 is LNHNV, CDR2 YYDKDF, per germline (reference sequence). CDR3 region: CATGFRWDSQETQYF. DNA for the CDR3: TGTGCCACCGGGTTCAGGTGGGACAGCCAAGAGACCCAGTACTTC.

The V and J genes are TRBV5-1 and TRBJ1-5, with 9 bases identical to TRBD1. V shed 4 bases and J 5 bases; nucleotides not matched to a gene: 7. From germline, CDR1 is SGHRS and CDR2 YFSETQ. The CDR3 length is 15 residues. The DNA of the CDR3 is TGCGCCAGCAGCCGAGATGACAGGGGGGATCAGCCCCAGCATTTT. This codes for CASSRDDRGDQPQHF.

V usage is TRBV10-2 and J usage is TRBJ1-2; 10 bases agree with TRBD1. The germline V gene encodes CDR1 WSHSY and CDR2 SAAADI. V shed 11 bases, J shed 6 bases, and the junction held 9 bases outside the gene matches. The CDR3 is 13 residues long. The CDR3 here is CAVEGQGNDGYTF. The CDR3 DNA follows: TGCGCCGTGGAGGGACAGGGGAACGATGGCTACACCTTC.

This rearrangement joins TRBV6-6 to TRBJ1-1; tentatively, D is TRBD1 (5 bases). The CDR3 sequence is 14 residues long. The germline gives CDR1 MNHNY, CDR2 SVGAGI (reference sequence). V was trimmed by 7 bases and J by 0 bases, leaving 12 bases between them. For the CDR3, the DNA is TGTGCCAGCACGCTCTCGGGGGTGAACACTGAAGCTTTCTTT. Translated, it gives CASTLSGVNTEAFF.